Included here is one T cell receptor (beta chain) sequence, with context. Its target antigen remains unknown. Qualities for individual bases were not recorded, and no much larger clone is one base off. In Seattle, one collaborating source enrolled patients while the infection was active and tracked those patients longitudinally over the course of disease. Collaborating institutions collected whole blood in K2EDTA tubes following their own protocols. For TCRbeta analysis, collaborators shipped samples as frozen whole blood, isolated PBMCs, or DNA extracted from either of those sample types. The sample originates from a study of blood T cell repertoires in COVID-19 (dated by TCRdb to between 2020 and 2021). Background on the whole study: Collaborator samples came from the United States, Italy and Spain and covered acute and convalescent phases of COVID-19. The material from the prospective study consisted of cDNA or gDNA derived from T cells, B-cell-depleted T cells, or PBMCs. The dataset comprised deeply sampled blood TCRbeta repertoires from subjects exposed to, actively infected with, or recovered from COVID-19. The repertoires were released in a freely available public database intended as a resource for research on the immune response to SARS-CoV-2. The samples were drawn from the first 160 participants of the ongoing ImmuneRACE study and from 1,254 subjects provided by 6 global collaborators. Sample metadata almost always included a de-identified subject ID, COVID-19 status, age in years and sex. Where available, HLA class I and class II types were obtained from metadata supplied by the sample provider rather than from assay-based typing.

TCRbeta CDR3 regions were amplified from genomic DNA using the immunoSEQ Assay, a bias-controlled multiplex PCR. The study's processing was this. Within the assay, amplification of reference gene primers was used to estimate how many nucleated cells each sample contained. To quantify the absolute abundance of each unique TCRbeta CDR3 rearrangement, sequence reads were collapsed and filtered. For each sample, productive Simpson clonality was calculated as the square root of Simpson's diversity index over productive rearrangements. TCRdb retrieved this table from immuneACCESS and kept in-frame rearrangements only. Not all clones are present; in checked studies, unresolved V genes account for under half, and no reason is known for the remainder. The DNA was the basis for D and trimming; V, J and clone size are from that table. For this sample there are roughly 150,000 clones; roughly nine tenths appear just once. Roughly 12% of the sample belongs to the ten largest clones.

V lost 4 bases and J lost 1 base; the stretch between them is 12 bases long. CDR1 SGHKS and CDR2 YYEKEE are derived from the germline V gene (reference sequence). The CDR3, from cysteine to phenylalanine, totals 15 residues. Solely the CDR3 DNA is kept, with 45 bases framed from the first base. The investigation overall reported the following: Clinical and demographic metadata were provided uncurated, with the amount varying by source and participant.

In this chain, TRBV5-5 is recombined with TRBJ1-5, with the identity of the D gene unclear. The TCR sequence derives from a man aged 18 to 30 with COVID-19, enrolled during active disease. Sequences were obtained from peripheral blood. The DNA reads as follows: TGTGCCAGCAGCCCCGAAGCGGGAAGCAATCAGCCCCAGCATTTT. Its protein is CASSPEAGSNQPQHF.